This T cell receptor beta chain was identified in a study of T cell changes during pregnancy in multiple sclerosis. TCRdb keeps only in-frame clones here, not all; method: immunoSEQ multiplex PCR. The sample carries tens of thousands of clones, 90% to 95% recorded once. This clone has just a few counts. The sequence derives from a female donor with multiple sclerosis, enrolled in a pregnancy study. Source: peripheral blood, taken before pregnancy.

DNA for the CDR3: TGTGCCAGTAGGAGGAGGGCAGTAAGCTCCTACAATGAGCAGTTCTTC. Protein sequence: CASRRRAVSSYNEQFF. The V call is TRBV19, the J call TRBJ2-1; D is perhaps TRBD2 (6 bases). Germline V gives CDR1 LNHDA, CDR2 SQIVND (reference sequence). The CDR3 is 16 residues long. The ends were cut back, 6 bases at V and 0 bases at J, with 15 bases in the middle.